This record looks at one TCR beta chain sequence and its context. Antigen specificity is unknown. Subjects aged 18 to 65 presented with newly diagnosed hyperthyroidism of less than 2 months' duration. The source material, RNA transcripts, was used to amplify TCR beta CDR3 regions. With the HTBI primer set, the TCR CDR3 went through a first round of RT-PCR. One entry per CDR3 protein results from TCRdb running MiXCR on the multiplex PCR reads. The data contain about 680,000 distinct CDR3 sequences, 30% to 40% of them seen just once; the ten biggest clones take up roughly 30%. The data stem from a study of T cells in Graves' hyperthyroidism and ophthalmopathy. Findings and limits, study-wide: A 13 V-J model separated ophthalmopathy from stable hyperthyroidism. Blood also showed most of the thyroid clonotypes that were expanded above 0.001.

Trimming cost V 10 bases and J 0 bases; bases outside gene matches: 13. CDR1 and CDR2 from the germline V gene are ENHRY and SYGVKD. The CDR3 consists of 16 residues. The material sequenced was blood. The sequence was obtained from a woman aged 40 to 50 with Graves' hyperthyroidism. This chain connects TRBV10-3 to TRBJ1-2, with 8 bases aligning to TRBD1. DNA for the CDR3: TGTGCCAGCACCTTTCGACAGGGGCCTTCTAACTATGGCTACACCTTC. Its protein is CASTFRQGPSNYGYTF.